A selection of T cell receptor beta chains follows, all from one sample in a study of cytomegalovirus exposure and HLA in healthy donors. Libraries were prepared by immunoSEQ multiplex PCR; TCRdb keeps only in-frame clonotypes and omits some of them. Found here are 100,000 to 150,000 clones, about two thirds of them singletons; the top ten hold approximately 2.6%. Sequencing input: PBMCs. The receptors shown here come from a human donor in good health. Each CDR3 is given with its conserved first and last residue. The D gene is left open where the match is weak. Rows may omit the clone size; those that give it use once, few, many or a size class.

size	J	D	V	CDR3	DNA
-	TRBJ2-7	TRBD2	TRBV27	CASRYSGRPYEQYF	TGTGCCAGCAGGTATAGCGGGAGGCCCTACGAGCAGTACTTC
-	TRBJ2-5	-	TRBV5-1	CASSPLVGPQETQYF	TGCGCCAGCAGCCCGCTAGTCGGCCCTCAAGAGACCCAGTACTTC
-	TRBJ2-5	TRBD2	TRBV7-2	CASSPPRLAPLETQYF	TGTGCCAGCAGCCCCCCCCGACTAGCGCCGCTAGAGACCCAGTACTTC
-	TRBJ1-2	TRBD1	TRBV5-4	CASSHRDRYGYTF	TGTGCCAGCAGCCACCGGGACAGATATGGCTACACCTTC
-	TRBJ1-1	-	TRBV4-2	CASSRQQGMNTEAFF	TGTGCCAGCAGCCGACAACAGGGAATGAACACTGAAGCTTTCTTT
few	TRBJ2-4	-	TRBV29-1	CSVEPASRAKNIQYF	TGCAGCGTTGAGCCAGCCTCGAGGGCCAAAAACATTCAGTACTTC
few	TRBJ2-5	-	TRBV7-2	CASSLWERETQYF	TGTGCCAGCAGCTTATGGGAGAGGGAGACCCAGTACTTC
few	TRBJ1-2	-	TRBV27	CASWAPYGYTF	TGTGCCAGCTGGGCGCCTTATGGCTACACCTTC
-	TRBJ2-5	TRBD1	TRBV5-6	CASSFVLGGQGQETQYF	TGTGCCAGCAGCTTCGTACTGGGGGGACAGGGCCAAGAGACCCAGTACTTC
-	TRBJ2-3	-	TRBV7-3	CASSPGLFTDTQYF	TGTGCCAGCAGCCCCGGACTTTTCACAGATACGCAGTATTTT
few	TRBJ2-1	TRBD1	TRBV11-1	CASSLGTGDSSSYNEQFF	TGTGCCAGCAGCTTAGGGACAGGGGATTCGAGCTCCTACAATGAGCAGTTCTTC
-	TRBJ1-5	-	TRBV10-3	CASKQGTSNQPQHF	TGTGCCAGTAAACAGGGTACTAGCAATCAGCCCCAGCATTTT
-	TRBJ1-4	-	TRBV19	CASSMGQTTTNEKLFF	TGTGCCAGTAGTATGGGCCAGACAACAACTAATGAAAAACTGTTTTTT
-	TRBJ2-7	-	TRBV7-2	CASSAQGLLYEQYF	TGTGCCAGCAGCGCCCAGGGGCTCCTCTACGAGCAGTACTTC
-	TRBJ2-3	TRBD2	TRBV9	CASSAAGLADWGTQYF	TGTGCCAGCAGCGCAGCGGGACTAGCGGACTGGGGTACGCAGTATTTT
-	TRBJ2-1	-	TRBV9	CASSVSAGEIGEQFF	TGTGCCAGCAGCGTTTCGGCAGGGGAGATAGGTGAGCAGTTCTTC
-	TRBJ1-1	-	TRBV5-4	CASSTDREAFF	TGTGCCAGCAGCACTGACAGAGAAGCTTTCTTT
-	TRBJ2-5	TRBD2	TRBV28	CASSVASGLVRQETQYF	TGTGCCAGCAGTGTCGCCTCAGGACTAGTTAGGCAAGAGACCCAGTACTTC
few	TRBJ1-4	-	TRBV4-3	CASSQDMRTEKLFF	TGCGCCAGCAGCCAAGATATGCGAACTGAAAAACTGTTTTTT
few	TRBJ2-1	TRBD2	TRBV5-4	CASSGGTSGGPYNEQFF	TGTGCCAGCAGCGGCGGGACTAGCGGGGGGCCCTACAATGAGCAGTTCTTC
-	TRBJ2-7	-	TRBV7-9	CASSFGSQGSYEQYF	TGTGCCAGCAGCTTCGGTTCCCAGGGGTCCTACGAGCAGTACTTC
-	TRBJ2-2	TRBD2	TRBV9	CASSPRGGLRGVGGELFF	TGTGCCAGCAGCCCCCGGGGAGGACTACGGGGGGTGGGCGGGGAGCTGTTTTTT
-	TRBJ2-3	-	TRBV7-2	CASSPTRPDTQYF	TGTGCCAGCAGCCCGACTAGACCAGATACGCAGTATTTT
-	TRBJ2-2	TRBD2	TRBV9	CASSVWAGEDTGELFF	TGTGCCAGCAGCGTATGGGCGGGAGAGGACACCGGGGAGCTGTTTTTT
-	TRBJ1-1	-	TRBV2	CASSEALRGQRGNTEAFF	TGTGCCAGCAGTGAAGCGTTACGGGGGCAGCGGGGGAACACTGAAGCTTTCTTT
-	TRBJ2-3	-	TRBV19	CASSQGTGTDTQYF	TGTGCCAGTTCGCAGGGAACCGGCACAGATACGCAGTATTTT
-	TRBJ2-7	-	TRBV7-8	CASSPAYEQYF	TGTGCCAGCAGCCCCGCCTACGAGCAGTACTTC
few	TRBJ2-1	-	TRBV7-9	CASSSGQPGYNEQFF	TGTGCCAGCAGCTCAGGACAGCCGGGTTACAATGAGCAGTTCTTC
once	TRBJ2-2	-	TRBV14	CASSPRRDWGPGELFF	TGTGCCAGCAGCCCCAGAAGGGATTGGGGGCCCGGGGAGCTGTTTTTT
-	TRBJ2-6	TRBD1	TRBV9	CASSVEIGTGGSGANVLTF	TGTGCCAGCAGCGTAGAGATAGGGACAGGGGGCTCTGGGGCCAACGTCCTGACTTTC
-	TRBJ1-5	-	TRBV2	CASSDRGPGNQPQHF	TGTGCCAGCAGTGATCGGGGTCCGGGCAATCAGCCCCAGCATTTT
-	TRBJ2-3	TRBD2	TRBV5-1	CASRRQGLAGEDTQYF	TGCGCCAGCAGACGTCAGGGACTAGCGGGAGAGGATACGCAGTATTTT
-	TRBJ2-3	TRBD2	TRBV7-3	CASSLTGAGGSTDTQYF	TGTGCCAGCAGCTTAACTGGGGCGGGAGGGAGCACAGATACGCAGTATTTT
-	TRBJ1-3	-	TRBV4-2	CASSQGRGNTIYF	TGTGCCAGCAGCCAAGGCAGGGGAAACACCATATATTTT
-	TRBJ2-7	-	TRBV6-1	CASSEGQVPFEEQYF	TGTGCCAGCAGTGAAGGACAGGTGCCCTTCGAAGAGCAGTACTTC
-	TRBJ1-1	-	TRBV6-4	CASTTGSPTEAFF	TGTGCCAGCACAACAGGTTCCCCCACTGAAGCTTTCTTT
-	TRBJ2-1	-	TRBV18	CASSPPAPYNEQFF	TGTGCCAGCTCACCACCGGCCCCCTACAATGAGCAGTTCTTC
-	TRBJ2-7	-	TRBV5-5	CASSLRTEIYEQYF	TGTGCCAGCAGCTTGAGGACAGAGATCTACGAGCAGTACTTC
-	TRBJ2-7	TRBD1	TRBV27	CASSLPGTGAYEQYF	TGTGCCAGCAGTTTGCCCGGGACAGGGGCCTACGAGCAGTACTTC
-	TRBJ2-1	-	TRBV25-1	CASSAQANLNEQFF	TGTGCCAGCAGTGCACAGGCCAACCTTAATGAGCAGTTCTTC
once	TRBJ1-6	TRBD1	TRBV7-9	CASRSDRGNNSPLHF	TGTGCCAGCAGGTCAGACAGGGGGAATAATTCACCCCTCCACTTT
-	TRBJ1-2	-	TRBV4-1	CASSPQAGIEGYTF	TGCGCCAGCAGCCCCCAGGCAGGAATTGAGGGCTACACCTTC
-	TRBJ1-5	TRBD1	TRBV18	CASSNGQGYAQPQHF	TGTGCCAGCTCAAATGGACAGGGGTATGCTCAGCCCCAGCATTTT